The 23 T cell receptor beta chains reported below all come from one sample, sequenced in a study of cytomegalovirus exposure and HLA in healthy donors. The PCR made use of 60 Vbeta and 13 Jbeta primers. Only in-frame clones appear in the TCRdb table, and some are missing; sequencing was by immunoSEQ multiplex PCR. The sample data list under 200,000 clones. Material: PBMCs. Receptors were obtained from a man in his thirties or forties in good health and CMV-seronegative.

With respect to this clone: This sample includes further DNA sequences coding for the same CDR3. This rearrangement joins TRBV19 to TRBJ1-1, with a tentative D call TRBD1 (5 bases). CDR1 is LNHDA and CDR2 is SQIVND in the germline V gene (reference sequence). The CDR3 runs 13 residues. Trimming stripped 4 bases from V and 3 bases from J, with 9 bases between. CDR3 in DNA: TGTGCCAGTAGTAGGACGGGGGACACTGAAGCTTTCTTT. Translated, it gives CASSRTGDTEAFF.

The chain links TRBV7-2 to TRBJ2-7, with TRBD2 matching over 11 bases. V dropped 3 bases and J dropped 7; count of bases not matched to a gene: 5. Germline V gene sequence: CDR1 SGHTA, CDR2 FQGNSA. The CDR3 runs 14 residues. Written as DNA, the CDR3 is TGTGCCAGCAGCTTCATAGCGGGGGGGCGGGAGCAGTACTTC. Protein sequence: CASSFIAGGREQYF.

Here the CDR3 reads CASSTWTGGGSANEKLFF. The CDR3 DNA is TGTGCCAGCAGTACCTGGACAGGGGGCGGATCGGCTAATGAAAAACTGTTTTTT. V is TRBV28 and J is TRBJ1-4; 11 positions agree with TRBD1. Unmatched junction bases numbered 11, after V lost 5 bases and J lost 3 bases. The CDR3 runs 18 residues. Germline lookup yields CDR1 MDHEN and CDR2 SYDVKM.

This sequence joins TRBV11-3 and TRBJ2-7; 7 bases map to TRBD1. CDR3 length equals 16 residues. Germline V gene data show CDR1 as SGHNT and CDR2 as YENEEA. Trimming at V came to 5 bases and at J to 1 base, leaving 11 bases not matched to a gene. CDR3 DNA: TGTGCCAGCAGCACAGGGGCCCGCATCCGATCCTACGAGCAGTACTTC. The encoded protein is CASSTGARIRSYEQYF.

V usage is TRBV9 and J usage is TRBJ2-7; no clear D gene. Germline values: CDR1 SGDLS, CDR2 YYNGEE. The CDR3 has 13 residues. The V and J ends lost 0 bases and 2 bases respectively, with 6 bases between them. CDR3 DNA: TGTGCCAGCAGCGTAGGGGCGACCTACGAGCAGTACTTC. It encodes CASSVGATYEQYF.

The J gene is TRBJ1-3, the V gene TRBV6-4, with TRBD1 matching over 7 bases. There are 21 residues in the CDR3. CDR1 and CDR2 from the germline V gene are MRHNA and SNTAGT. The V and J ends lost 0 bases and 2 bases, in that order; junction bases with no gene match: 19. This CDR3 is CASSDSKGTGVLSSAGNTIYF. The CDR3 bases are TGTGCCAGCAGTGACTCGAAAGGTACAGGGGTATTGTCGTCGGCTGGAAACACCATATATTTT.

V is TRBV19 and J is TRBJ2-4, with 10 bases aligning to TRBD2. Germline assignment: CDR1 LNHDA and CDR2 SQIVND (reference sequence). With 5 bases clipped from V and 3 bases from J, the junction kept 10 bases outside the gene matches. The length of the CDR3 is 17 residues. The CDR3 here is CASSLSGTSVVKNIQYF. For the CDR3, the DNA is TGTGCCAGTAGTTTATCCGGGACTAGCGTAGTCAAAAACATTCAGTACTTC. Full variable domain (rest looked up from reference TRBV19 and TRBJ2-4): DGGITQSPKYLFRKEGQNVTLSCEQNLNHDAMYWYRQDPGQGLRLIYYSQIVNDFQKGDIAEGYSVSREKKESFPLTVTSAQKNPTAFYLCASSLSGTSVVKNIQYFGAGTRLSVL.

The genes are TRBV9 and TRBJ2-3, with TRBD2 matching 13 bases. V was clipped by 0 bases and J by 5 bases; unmatched bases: 6. The CDR3 runs to 17 residues. Per germline, CDR1 SGDLS and CDR2 YYNGEE. The CDR3 loop is CASSVGGGLAGRDTQYF. CDR3 bases: TGTGCCAGCAGCGTAGGGGGGGGACTAGCGGGGAGAGATACGCAGTATTTT. The whole variable domain, filled in from reference TRBV9 and TRBJ2-3, reads DSGVTQTPKHLITATGQRVTLRCSPRSGDLSVYWYQQSLDQGLQFLIQYYNGEERAKGNILERFSAQQFPDLHSELNLSSLELGDSALYFCASSVGGGLAGRDTQYFGPGTRLTVL.

V and J are TRBV28 and TRBJ1-2; 12 nucleotides align to TRBD1. CDR1 MDHEN and CDR2 SYDVKM come from the germline V gene. The length of the CDR3 is 16 residues. V shed 2 bases and J 2 bases; nucleotides not matched to a gene: 3. The CDR3 DNA follows: TGTGCCAGCAGTTTAGTCGGGACAGGGGGCAACTATGGCTACACCTTC. The encoded protein is CASSLVGTGGNYGYTF.

The gene calls are TRBV7-9 and TRBJ2-1, with D tentatively TRBD1 (6 bases). Looked up from germline, CDR1 is SEHNR and CDR2 is FQNEAQ (reference sequence). The length of the CDR3 is 14 residues. With 4 bases removed from V and 7 bases from J, the gap between germline ends came to 14 bases. The CDR3 protein is CASSSGGQRNEQFF. The CDR3 DNA sequence: TGTGCCAGCAGCTCAGGAGGACAGAGAAATGAGCAGTTCTTC.

J is TRBJ1-3 and V is TRBV6-6; 9 bases are shared with TRBD1. V trimming: 8 bases; J trimming: 1 base; junction bases outside the gene matches: 3. CDR1 MNHNY and CDR2 SVGAGI come from the germline V gene (reference sequence). The CDR3 runs to 14 residues. DNA of the CDR3: TGTGCCAGCTTAGGACAGGGGTCTGGAAACACCATATATTTT. Residues: CASLGQGSGNTIYF.

The rearrangement links TRBV7-2 to TRBJ1-3; D unresolved. The CDR3 runs 18 residues. Germline V gives CDR1 SGHTA, CDR2 FQGNSA. V lost 3 bases and J 0 bases, leaving 18 bases between the germline ends. The CDR3 spells CASSFGLEPRSSGNTIYF. CDR3 in DNA: TGTGCCAGCAGCTTTGGTTTGGAGCCCCGAAGCTCTGGAAACACCATATATTTT.

CDR3 in DNA: TGCGCCAGCAGCCAATGGACAGGGGGGTCCCCCCAGCATTTT. It translates to CASSQWTGGSPQHF. The chain has TRBV4-3 and TRBJ1-5; TRBD1 aligns across 10 bases. Germline CDR1 and CDR2: LGHNA and YSLEER. V was pared by 2 bases and J by 10 bases, with 5 bases of the junction left unmatched. This CDR3 is built from 14 residues.

This chain links TRBV4-3 with TRBJ1-5; D is uncertain. In germline, CDR1 is LGHNA, CDR2 YSLEER. The germline V and J ends were trimmed by 1 base and 0 bases, with 10 bases remaining between them. This CDR3 has 16 residues. The CDR3 loop reads CASSQGAHYSNQPQHF. The CDR3 nucleotides are TGCGCCAGCAGCCAAGGTGCGCATTATAGCAATCAGCCCCAGCATTTT.

The chain carries TRBV28 and TRBJ1-3, with D possibly being TRBD1 (6 bases). CDR3 size: 15 residues. Trimming removed 8 bases at V and 0 bases at J, with 14 bases between. The V gene's germline CDR1 is MDHEN and CDR2 SYDVKM. DNA for the CDR3: TGTGCCAGCGGTGGGGACACGAACTCTGGAAACACCATATATTTT. Its translation: CASGGDTNSGNTIYF.

The chain recombines TRBV4-1 with TRBJ2-3; no clear D. CDR3 size: 14 residues. Trimming removed 0 bases from V and 6 bases from J, with 10 bases in between. Germline assignment: CDR1 MGHRA and CDR2 YSYEKL. The DNA of the CDR3 is TGCGCCAGCAGCCAAGAATTGGTCGGGGATACGCAGTATTTT. Its translation is CASSQELVGDTQYF.

Details on this clone: Other DNA sequences in the sample encode the same CDR3. The V call is TRBV7-3, the J call TRBJ1-2; perhaps TRBD1 as D (6 bases). This CDR3 contains 13 residues. The germline V gene encodes CDR1 SGHTA and CDR2 FQGTGA. The V gene lost 5 bases and the J gene lost 2 bases, with 9 bases spanning the gap. The CDR3 loop reads CASSPGQNYGYTF. CDR3 in DNA: TGTGCCAGCAGCCCTGGACAGAACTATGGCTACACCTTC.

The DNA of the CDR3 is TGCGCCAGCAGCCAAACCGGGACTAGCGGCTCCTACGAGCAGTACTTC. This encodes CASSQTGTSGSYEQYF. The V and J genes are TRBV4-3 and TRBJ2-7; TRBD2 matches 11 bases. This CDR3 has 16 amino acids. The V segment lost 2 bases and the J segment 0 bases; nucleotides outside the gene matches: 3. The germline CDR1 and CDR2 sequences are LGHNA and YSLEER.

This sequence joins TRBV14 and TRBJ2-2; 15 positions match TRBD2. The CDR3 runs 17 residues. Trimming took 7 bases from V and 2 from J; bases not matched to a gene: 5. Germline CDR1 reads SGHDN; CDR2 reads FVKESK. CDR3 nucleotides: TGTGCCAGCACCGGACTAGCGGGAGGGCCTAACACCGGGGAGCTGTTTTTT. Its translation is CASTGLAGGPNTGELFF.

CDR3 nucleotides: TGTGCCAGCAGTTTATCGACAGGCACTGAAGCTTTCTTT. It codes for CASSLSTGTEAFF. V usage is TRBV27 and J usage is TRBJ1-1, with a tentative D call TRBD1 (6 bases). The CDR3 totals 13 residues. Germline lookup yields CDR1 MNHEY and CDR2 SMNVEV (reference sequence). Trimming stripped 0 bases from V and 4 bases from J, with 6 bases between.

The rearrangement links TRBV5-6 to TRBJ1-2; D remains unclear. Per the germline V gene, CDR1 is SGHDT and CDR2 is YYEEEE. Trimming left V 4 bases short and J 4 bases short, with 14 bases between. This CDR3 is 14 amino acids long. CDR3 amino acids: CASSATDGLYGYTF. DNA for the CDR3: TGTGCCAGCAGCGCCACGGACGGACTCTATGGCTACACCTTC.

The genes are TRBV4-3 and TRBJ2-3; TRBD2 matches at 8 bases. The CDR3 consists of 17 residues. The ends lost 3 bases at V and 0 bases at J; junction bases unmatched: 8. The germline CDR1 and CDR2 sequences are LGHNA and YSLEER. The CDR3 DNA follows: TGCGCCAGCAGCCAGGACCGTAGCGGGGTTAGCACAGATACGCAGTATTTT. Protein: CASSQDRSGVSTDTQYF.

This rearrangement joins TRBV19 to TRBJ2-1; TRBD2 aligns across 8 bases. The CDR3 contains 16 residues. Germline V lookup: CDR1 LNHDA, CDR2 SQIVND (reference sequence). With 3 bases clipped from V and 4 bases from J, the junction kept 8 bases outside the gene matches. Here the CDR3 DNA reads TGTGCCAGTAGTATTACCAGCGGGAGAGGTTACAATGAGCAGTTCTTC. Amino acid sequence: CASSITSGRGYNEQFF.